The clone carrying this T cell receptor beta chain was detected only a few times. Its antigen remains unknown. Using a FACSAria, the CD4+ and CD8+ T cells were sorted from the PBMCs. This record comes from a study of CD8+ T cells in alopecia areata. Study-wide findings and caveats: Patients shared TCRs less clearly than mice did, possibly owing to HLA.

Looked up from germline, CDR1 is SNHLY and CDR2 is FYNNEI. CDR3 length equals 14 residues. Deletions cut 5 bases from V and 4 bases from J, with 15 bases between. cDNA serving as the sequencing template came from extracted, reverse transcribed RNA. Generated by immunoSEQ multiplex PCR, the TCRdb table keeps only in-frame clones and is missing some. The table records about 140,000 clones, roughly 50% of them present only once. The chain joins TRBV2 to TRBJ2-7, with a possible D match to TRBD1 (5 bases). The clonotype originates from a human donor in good health. Sequencing was carried out using CD4+ T cells sorted from blood. CDR3 amino acids: CASSPRASGYEQYF. The CDR3 DNA reads TGTGCCAGCAGTCCCCGGGCCTCAGGGTACGAGCAGTACTTC.